Presented here are 20 T cell receptor beta chains from one specimen sequenced in a study of cytomegalovirus exposure and HLA in healthy donors. This PCR relied on a set of 60 Vbeta primers and 13 Jbeta primers. Produced via immunoSEQ multiplex PCR; TCRdb's table is partial and in-frame only. Here the sample table reports approximately 58,000 clones. The sequenced material came from PBMCs. These receptors were obtained from a woman aged 45-65 years in good health and CMV-seropositive.

The J gene is TRBJ1-2, the V gene TRBV7-2; D uncertain. Germline V gene sequence: CDR1 SGHTA, CDR2 FQGNSA. Deletions cut 8 bases from V and 4 bases from J, with 20 bases between. CDR3 length: 15 residues. This CDR3 reads CASSPISVSTYGYTF. In nucleotides, the CDR3 is TGTGCCAGCTCGCCCATTTCCGTTTCTACCTATGGCTACACCTTC.

The chain links TRBV5-1 to TRBJ2-5, with TRBD1 matching over 11 bases. Germline CDR1 and CDR2: SGHRS and YFSETQ. Trimming took 5 bases from V and 2 from J; bases not matched to a gene: 8. This CDR3 spans 16 amino acids. The CDR3 here is CASRGDRGFPQETQYF. In DNA form, the CDR3 reads TGCGCCAGCAGAGGGGACAGGGGGTTCCCTCAAGAGACCCAGTACTTC.

This chain links TRBV27 with TRBJ2-3, with 10 bases matching TRBD2. The CDR3 is 18 residues long. The germline gives CDR1 MNHEY, CDR2 SMNVEV (reference sequence). J gave up 6 bases and V 6 bases, and 18 bases lay outside the gene matches. CDR3 residues: CASRRYGVPSGGKDTQYF. The DNA for the CDR3 is TGTGCCAGCAGACGTTACGGCGTGCCTAGCGGGGGCAAGGATACGCAGTATTTT.

The gene calls are TRBV28 and TRBJ2-7, with TRBD2 matching 7 bases. Germline CDR1 MDHEN, CDR2 SYDVKM. The CDR3 contains 16 residues. J gave up 4 bases and V 5 bases, and 14 bases lay outside the gene matches. The CDR3 DNA is TGTGCCAGCAGTGCCCCCCGGGGGGTCGCGAGGTACGAGCAGTACTTC. It yields the protein CASSAPRGVARYEQYF.

This chain connects TRBV30 to TRBJ2-7, with 7 bases fitting TRBD2. The CDR3 spans 12 residues. CDR1 and CDR2 from the germline V gene are GTSNPN and SVGIG (reference sequence). Trimming at V came to 4 bases and at J to 6 bases, leaving 6 bases not matched to a gene. DNA for the CDR3: TGTGCCTGGAAGGGACCGGGAGGCGAGCAGTACTTC. This encodes CAWKGPGGEQYF.

The rearrangement uses TRBV15 and TRBJ2-5, with a tentative D call TRBD1 (5 bases). Trimming stripped 3 bases from V and 2 bases from J, with 16 bases between. The CDR3 has 16 amino acids. The germline V gene encodes CDR1 LNHNV and CDR2 YYDKDF (reference sequence). CDR3 DNA: TGTGCCACCAGCAGCGCACCTGACAGCAAACAAGAGACCCAGTACTTC. It is translated as CATSSAPDSKQETQYF.

This chain joins TRBV6-5 and TRBJ2-7; TRBD2 might be the D (5 bases). The CDR3 contains 14 residues. The V end lost 5 bases, the J end lost 2 bases, and 13 bases lay between the germline ends. Per the germline V gene, CDR1 is MNHEY and CDR2 is SVGAGI. CDR3 protein: CASSEGRPPYEQYF. CDR3 DNA: TGTGCCAGCAGTGAGGGCAGGCCCCCCTACGAGCAGTACTTC.

The V call is TRBV28, the J call TRBJ2-2, with D perhaps TRBD2 (6 bases). The CDR3 totals 12 residues. Germline-derived CDR1 and CDR2 are MDHEN and SYDVKM. V shed 7 bases and J shed 5 bases, with 8 bases lying between them. The DNA for the CDR3 is TGTGCCAGCAAGAGCGGGACCGGGGAGCTGTTTTTT. Its protein product is CASKSGTGELFF.

The V gene is TRBV6-6, the J gene TRBJ2-3; D is uncertain. The CDR3 length is 12 residues. V was pared by 5 bases and J by 4 bases, with 7 bases between. Germline CDR1 and CDR2: MNHNY and SVGAGI (reference sequence). The CDR3 region is CASSRGPDTQYF. DNA of the CDR3: TGTGCCAGCAGTCGCGGTCCAGATACGCAGTATTTT.

The chain combines TRBV29-1 with TRBJ2-2; 7 nucleotides agree with TRBD1. The V and J ends lost 7 bases and 1 base, in that order; junction bases with no gene match: 3. Germline CDR1 SQVTM, CDR2 ANQGSEA. The CDR3 has 13 amino acids. CDR3 DNA: TGCAGCGCCAGGGACAGGAACACCGGGGAGCTGTTTTTT. The encoded protein is CSARDRNTGELFF.

This chain joins TRBV6-1 and TRBJ2-7, with 8 bases lining up with TRBD2. The germline V gene has CDR1 MNHNS and CDR2 SASEGT. V lost 1 base to trimming and J lost 0 bases; unmatched junction nucleotides: 5. The CDR3 has 16 amino acids. The CDR3 DNA sequence: TGTGCCAGCAGTGAAGAAAGGGCGGGGGGCTCCTACGAGCAGTACTTC. Its translation: CASSEERAGGSYEQYF.

The V gene is TRBV5-4, the J gene TRBJ2-5, with D possibly being TRBD1 (7 bases). The CDR3 has 15 residues. The germline V and J ends were trimmed by 4 bases and 0 bases, with 13 bases remaining between them. Germline values: CDR1 SGHNT, CDR2 YYREEE (reference sequence). The CDR3 sequence is CASSTEGTDQETQYF. CDR3 coding DNA: TGTGCCAGCAGCACGGAGGGGACAGACCAAGAGACCCAGTACTTC.

The chain carries TRBV7-9 and TRBJ2-1, with a tentative D call TRBD2 (6 bases). Trimming cost V 3 bases and J 0 bases, with 12 bases left between them. Looked up from germline, CDR1 is SEHNR and CDR2 is FQNEAQ (reference sequence). This CDR3 spans 16 amino acids. The CDR3 spells CASSFGLSGSYNEQFF. For the CDR3, the DNA is TGTGCCAGCAGCTTCGGTCTTAGCGGCTCCTACAATGAGCAGTTCTTC.

V gene TRBV28 combines with J gene TRBJ2-3; D gene uncertain. CDR1 is MDHEN and CDR2 is SYDVKM in the germline V gene. V lost 5 bases, J lost 6 bases, and 6 bases lay in between. This CDR3 comprises 11 residues. DNA of the CDR3: TGTGCCAGCAGTCCCAGGGATACGCAGTATTTT. This encodes CASSPRDTQYF.

The V and J genes are TRBV9 and TRBJ1-2; 7 positions agree with TRBD1. The length of the CDR3 is 13 residues. CDR1 SGDLS and CDR2 YYNGEE come from the germline V gene. With 4 bases clipped from V and 3 bases from J, the junction kept 3 bases outside the gene matches. CDR3 coding DNA: TGTGCCAGCAGCCTAGGACAGGACTATGGCTACACCTTC. The encoded protein is CASSLGQDYGYTF. The full variable domain, rest sourced from reference TRBV9 and TRBJ1-2, is DSGVTQTPKHLITATGQRVTLRCSPRSGDLSVYWYQQSLDQGLQFLIQYYNGEERAKGNILERFSAQQFPDLHSELNLSSLELGDSALYFCASSLGQDYGYTFGSGTRLTVV.

In DNA form, the CDR3 reads TGTGCCAGCAGCTCTACTATTCCGGGATCTAATTCACCCCTCCACTTT. It codes for CASSSTIPGSNSPLHF. The chain has TRBV5-4 and TRBJ1-6; D gene ambiguous. Germline V gene data show CDR1 as SGHNT and CDR2 as YYREEE (reference sequence). The V and J ends lost 3 bases and 6 bases respectively, with 16 bases between them. The CDR3 runs 16 residues.

This chain joins TRBV5-6 and TRBJ2-5, with a weak D call TRBD2 (6 bases). V was pared by 5 bases and J by 1 base, with 18 bases between. CDR3 length: 16 amino acids. Germline V CDR1 and CDR2: SGHDT, YYEEEE. CDR3: CASSKTKGLSQETQYF. The CDR3 DNA follows: TGTGCCAGCAGTAAAACGAAGGGACTGTCCCAAGAGACCCAGTACTTC.

This rearrangement joins TRBV7-2 to TRBJ2-3, with TRBD2 matching over 8 bases. The CDR3 totals 16 residues. CDR1 is SGHTA and CDR2 is FQGNSA in the germline V gene. Trimming cost V 2 bases and J 3 bases; bases outside gene matches: 7. The CDR3 DNA follows: TGTGCCAGCAGCTTACGGCCTAGCGGGCTGACAGATACGCAGTATTTT. Its translation is CASSLRPSGLTDTQYF.

This CDR3 reads CASSITGGREETQYF. In DNA form, the CDR3 reads TGTGCCAGTAGTATCACAGGGGGCAGGGAAGAGACCCAGTACTTC. V gene TRBV19 combines with J gene TRBJ2-5, with 9 bases matching TRBD1. Germline values: CDR1 LNHDA, CDR2 SQIVND (reference sequence). CDR3 length equals 15 residues. Germline trimming cut 3 bases from V and 3 bases from J; bases unmatched to any gene: 5.

Remarks on this clone: One junction end does not reproduce the germline sequence, and a read error may be involved. The CDR3 protein is CAGRKTLISGNTIYF. CDR3 DNA: TGTGCCGGGAGAAAGACATTGATCTCTGGAAACACCATATATTTT. The chain combines TRBV30 with TRBJ1-3; D call uncertain. The CDR3 sequence is 15 residues long. In germline, CDR1 is GTSNPN, CDR2 SVGIG (reference sequence).